Here is one T cell receptor (beta chain) with its context. This sample was included in a study of response to subunit inactivated influenza vaccine. TCRdb independently ran MiXCR on the RT-PCR reads; one entry per CDR3 protein. The sample holds 560,000 or so distinct CDR3 sequences, 7.6% seen once. V was pared by 10 bases and J by 2 bases, with 15 bases between. Germline V gives CDR1 SGHKS, CDR2 YYEKEE (reference sequence). CDR3 length: 13 amino acids. The sequences come from PBMCs from blood, collected less than 30 months after vaccination. The chain links TRBV5-5 to TRBJ2-5; D is uncertain. The sequence derives from a man aged 45 to 70 who received an inactivated influenza vaccine. CDR3 amino acids: CACARISQETQYF. CDR3 DNA sequence: TGTGCCTGCGCTCGAATCTCACAAGAGACCCAGTACTTC.